The following is a TCR beta chain sequence with its context. Antigen unknown. The data were obtained in a study of T cell responses to AZD1222 COVID-19 vaccine. Data came from immunoSEQ multiplex PCR; TCRdb stores just in-frame clones and leaves some out. The sample lists some 130,000 clones, approximately 88% seen once, with over 4% in the top ten. Study-wide results and limits: Females made up more of the donors, who were largely white British, and clonal diversity may have come out too low. Nearly half of the spike-specific TCRs reportedly recognize variant regions that carry no mutations. Repertoires in all cases were sampled only once the peak T cell response had passed. Only a handful of AZD1222 recipients, several in all, had baseline seropositivity.

This sequence originates from an adult in good health. The sequences come from peripheral blood, collected on day 0 of AZD1222 vaccination.

Here the CDR3 reads CASSVRGTGEAFF. The CDR3 coding sequence is TGTGCCAGCAGCGTTCGGGGTACCGGTGAAGCTTTCTTT. The gene calls are TRBV9 and TRBJ1-1; D is unclear. In germline, CDR1 is SGDLS, CDR2 YYNGEE. The CDR3 loop spans 13 amino acids. Between the trimmed V and J ends, which lost 2 bases and 7 bases, there was a span of 12 bases.